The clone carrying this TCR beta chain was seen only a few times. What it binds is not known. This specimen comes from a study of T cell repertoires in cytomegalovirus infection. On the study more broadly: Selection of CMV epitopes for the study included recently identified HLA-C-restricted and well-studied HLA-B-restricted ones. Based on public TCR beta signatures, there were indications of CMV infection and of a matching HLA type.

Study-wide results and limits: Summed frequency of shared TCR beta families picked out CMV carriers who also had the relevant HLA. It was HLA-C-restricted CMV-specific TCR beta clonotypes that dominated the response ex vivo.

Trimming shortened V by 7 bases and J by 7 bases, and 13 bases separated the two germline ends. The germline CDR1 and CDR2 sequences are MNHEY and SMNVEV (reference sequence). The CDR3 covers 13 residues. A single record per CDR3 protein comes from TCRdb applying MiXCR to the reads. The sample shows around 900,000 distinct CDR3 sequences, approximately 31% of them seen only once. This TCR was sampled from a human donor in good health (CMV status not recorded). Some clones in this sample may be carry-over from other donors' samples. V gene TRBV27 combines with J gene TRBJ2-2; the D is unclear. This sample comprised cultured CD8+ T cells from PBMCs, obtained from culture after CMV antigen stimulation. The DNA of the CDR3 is TGTGCCAGCACTCCGGGCCTGAACGGGGAGCTGTTTTTT. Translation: CASTPGLNGELFF.